This TCR beta chain was observed in a study of blood T cell repertoires in COVID-19. The overall study: PBMCs, B-cell-depleted T cells, or T cells provided the cDNA or gDNA that made up the material.

This CDR3 is 12 amino acids long. CDR1 and CDR2 from the germline V gene are SGHTA and FQGNSA. V shed 5 bases, J shed 10 bases, and the junction held 5 bases outside the gene matches. Data came from immunoSEQ multiplex PCR; TCRdb stores just in-frame clones and leaves some out. The sample comprises around 210,000 clones, almost 85% of which are singletons, and less than 6.5% rests with the top ten. This clone was seen once. The V call is TRBV7-2, the J call TRBJ1-2; 9 positions match TRBD1. The clonotype originates from a man aged 45-60 years with COVID-19, enrolled during active disease. The sequenced material came from peripheral blood. CDR3 nucleotides: TGTGCCAGCAGCGCACAGGGGGCAGCCTACACCTTC. Its translation is CASSAQGAAYTF.